This T cell receptor beta chain was retrieved from a study of blood T cell repertoires in COVID-19. Individuals aged 18 to 89 years were recruited from 20 to 25 US areas. Cohort 3 recovery required two negative PCRs, clearance, or symptom resolution. TCRdb's copy holds only in-frame clones and misses some; the assay was immunoSEQ multiplex PCR. Of a few hundred thousand clones listed, about 87% were seen once; the top ten hold under 1.5%. The trim removed 3 bases at V and 3 bases at J, leaving 6 bases unmatched. CDR3 length equals 15 residues. Source material: PBMCs or T cells enriched from blood (not recorded which). The clonotype comes from a man aged 25-45 years who had recovered from COVID-19. The chain couples TRBV5-3 to TRBJ1-3; 7 positions match TRBD1. TRBV5-3 is an ORF, with its function uncertain. The CDR3 DNA sequence: TGTGCCAGAAGCTGCCCAGGGGGAGATGGAAACACCATATATTTT. Its protein product is CARSCPGGDGNTIYF.